This T cell receptor beta chain was documented in a study of T cell responses to AZD1222 COVID-19 vaccine. Findings and limits, study-wide: The span of vaccine-associated CD4 TCRs extended across spike, with dominance at 160-218 and 743-854. Baseline seropositivity characterized only a handful of AZD1222 recipients. Sampling captured repertoires only after the peak T cell response.

Produced via immunoSEQ multiplex PCR; TCRdb's table is partial and in-frame only. The repertoire holds some 74,000 clones, with nearly 90% as singletons. Germline assignment: CDR1 LNHDA and CDR2 SQIVND (reference sequence). The CDR3 loop spans 16 amino acids. V shed 6 bases, J shed 5 bases, and the junction held 14 bases outside the gene matches. Turning to this clone: The antigen remains undetermined.

The rearrangement joins TRBV19 to TRBJ1-1, with 8 bases aligning to TRBD1. The TCR was taken from an adult who received the AZD1222 COVID-19 vaccine. This specimen consisted of peripheral blood, obtained 28 days after the second AZD1222 dose. DNA for the CDR3: TGTGCCAGTAGCGATACGGGACAGGTCCTTGGGACTGAAGCTTTCTTT. This codes for CASSDTGQVLGTEAFF.